These 14 T cell receptor beta chains originate from one sample sequenced in a study of T cell repertoires in cytomegalovirus infection. TCRdb processed the reads anew with MiXCR; each CDR3 protein has one entry. Among some 680,000 distinct CDR3 sequences listed, 35% to 45% were seen once. Sequencing was done on a sample of PBMCs. Receptors originate from a human donor in good health (CMV status not recorded). Some clones in this sample may be carry-over from other donors' samples.

This clonotype was seen a handful of times. The genes are TRBV28 and TRBJ2-7; TRBD1 matches at 9 bases. This CDR3 is 14 amino acids long. Germline CDR1 is MDHEN and CDR2 is SYDVKM. The V and J ends lost 7 bases and 3 bases, in that order; junction bases with no gene match: 7. The CDR3 loop is CASISGTGRYEQYF. The CDR3 region has the DNA TGTGCCAGCATCTCCGGGACAGGGCGCTACGAGCAGTACTTC.

The chain is built from TRBV29-1 and TRBJ1-2; maybe TRBD1 (5 bases). The V end lost 2 bases, the J end lost 1 base, and 32 bases lay between the germline ends. From germline, CDR1 is SQVTM and CDR2 ANQGSEA. This CDR3 region has 21 residues. The CDR3 DNA is TGCAGCGTTGAAAGGGGTGATCGTTTGTCGGAGCCTCGGGACGGTAACTATGGCTACACCTTC. Translating gives CSVERGDRLSEPRDGNYGYTF. The variable domain in full, completed from reference TRBV29-1 and TRBJ1-2, reads SAVISQKPSRDICQRGTSLTIQCQVDSQVTMMFWYRQQPGQSLTLIATANQGSEATYESGFVIDKFPISRPNLTFSTLTVSNMSPEDSSIYLCSVERGDRLSEPRDGNYGYTFGSGTRLTVV.

This clonotype was found a few times. The chain joins TRBV20-1 to TRBJ2-1, with 7 bases identical to TRBD1. The germline V gene has CDR1 DFQATT and CDR2 SNEGSKA (reference sequence). The CDR3 has 15 amino acids. V was clipped by 6 bases and J by 5 bases; unmatched bases: 13. The CDR3 coding sequence is TGCAGTGCCCTGGCAAGGGGGCCAGGAAACAATGAGCAGTTCTTC. The encoded protein is CSALARGPGNNEQFF.

This clonotype was seen more than once but under ten times. This chain links TRBV11-2 with TRBJ1-2, with D possibly TRBD1 on 5 matching bases. The CDR3 has 14 residues. The V gene's germline CDR1 is SGHAT and CDR2 FQNNGV. Deletions cut 5 bases from V and 1 base from J, with 11 bases between. This chain's CDR3 is CASSPLDNNYGYTF. Here the CDR3 DNA reads TGTGCCAGCAGCCCCCTGGACAATAACTATGGCTACACCTTC.

This clonotype has a handful of counts. The chain combines TRBV5-4 with TRBJ2-7, with TRBD1 matching 7 bases. Trimming took 2 bases from V and 4 from J; bases not matched to a gene: 6. The CDR3 runs to 14 residues. The germline V gene has CDR1 SGHNT and CDR2 YYREEE (reference sequence). CDR3 nucleotides: TGTGCCAGCAGCTTACAGAACAGGGGTTACGAGCAGTACTTC. Encoded protein: CASSLQNRGYEQYF.

V and J are TRBV28 and TRBJ1-3; weak D call: TRBD1 (6 bases). Trimming cost V 7 bases and J 2 bases, with 15 bases left between them. CDR3 length: 15 residues. Germline loops: CDR1 MDHEN, CDR2 SYDVKM. In DNA, the CDR3 is TGTGCCAGCACGTCAGGGGCAGTGGCTGGAAACACCATATATTTT. This translates into CASTSGAVAGNTIYF.

This chain joins TRBV4-1 and TRBJ2-1; TRBD2 agrees at 9 bases. Germline-derived CDR1 and CDR2 are MGHRA and YSYEKL. The CDR3 spans 17 residues. Losses at the gene ends were 0 bases for V and 3 bases for J; bases not matched to a gene: 6. For the CDR3, the DNA is TGCGCCAGCAGCCAAGACCCGGGACTAGCAGACTACAATGAGCAGTTCTTC. This translates into CASSQDPGLADYNEQFF.

The V gene is TRBV4-1, the J gene TRBJ1-3, with D tentatively TRBD1 (5 bases). Trimming removed 1 base from V and 3 bases from J, with 13 bases in between. This CDR3 is built from 16 residues. CDR1 is MGHRA, CDR2 YSYEKL, per germline. The CDR3, as DNA: TGCGCCAGCAGCCAAGGGGGCAGGGTTGTTGGAAACACCATATATTTT. This gives the protein CASSQGGRVVGNTIYF.

At least ten counts were recorded for this clonotype. This sequence joins TRBV7-8 and TRBJ1-5; D perhaps matches TRBD1 (6 bases). This CDR3 contains 15 residues. The germline V and J ends were trimmed by 1 base and 4 bases, with 11 bases remaining between them. Per germline, CDR1 SGHVS and CDR2 FQNEAQ. The CDR3 nucleotides are TGTGCCAGCAGCTTAGAACAGGGAGGGAATCAGCCCCAGCATTTT. This encodes CASSLEQGGNQPQHF.

The chain joins TRBV5-1 to TRBJ2-7; 12 bases match TRBD1. The CDR3 is made up of 16 amino acids. From germline, CDR1 is SGHRS and CDR2 YFSETQ. The V and J ends lost 1 base and 5 bases, in that order; junction bases with no gene match: 7. CDR3 protein: CASSLSRRDRGHEQYF. CDR3 in DNA: TGCGCCAGCAGCTTGAGTCGTCGGGACAGGGGGCACGAGCAGTACTTC.

This chain links TRBV5-1 with TRBJ1-1; tentatively, D is TRBD1 (6 bases). Germline V gene data show CDR1 as SGHRS and CDR2 as YFSETQ. The CDR3 extends over 14 amino acids. Between the trimmed V and J ends, which lost 1 base and 4 bases, there was a span of 11 bases. The CDR3 nucleotides are TGCGCCAGCAGCTTGAAAGGGGGGACCACTGAAGCTTTCTTT. Translated: CASSLKGGTTEAFF.

This chain uses TRBV19 with TRBJ2-7; D uncertain. Germline CDR1 LNHDA, CDR2 SQIVND (reference sequence). The CDR3 has 14 residues. V gave up 5 bases and J gave up 1 base, with 12 bases separating them. CDR3 loop: CASSDGAGSYEQYF. As DNA, the CDR3 is TGTGCCAGTAGTGACGGCGCTGGGTCCTACGAGCAGTACTTC.

The V and J genes are TRBV6-5 and TRBJ2-5, with TRBD1 matching over 10 bases. The J segment lost 2 bases and the V segment lost 2 bases, leaving 2 bases of the junction unmatched. The germline V gene encodes CDR1 MNHEY and CDR2 SVGAGI. This CDR3 region has 15 residues. This chain's CDR3 is CASSYRDRGQETQYF. The DNA of the CDR3 is TGTGCCAGCAGTTACCGGGACAGGGGTCAAGAGACCCAGTACTTC.

As to this clonotype: Since no conserved phenylalanine or tryptophan closes the CDR3, a read error is the likely cause. The chain is built from TRBV20-1 and TRBJ1-2; the D is unclear. The ends were cut back, 3 bases at V and 8 bases at J, with 10 bases in the middle. Germline assignment: CDR1 DFQATT and CDR2 SNEGSKA (reference sequence). CDR3 length equals 11 residues. The CDR3 nucleotides read TGCAGTGCTAGTGTTCCCAGCGGCTACACCTTA. This codes for CSASVPSGYTL.